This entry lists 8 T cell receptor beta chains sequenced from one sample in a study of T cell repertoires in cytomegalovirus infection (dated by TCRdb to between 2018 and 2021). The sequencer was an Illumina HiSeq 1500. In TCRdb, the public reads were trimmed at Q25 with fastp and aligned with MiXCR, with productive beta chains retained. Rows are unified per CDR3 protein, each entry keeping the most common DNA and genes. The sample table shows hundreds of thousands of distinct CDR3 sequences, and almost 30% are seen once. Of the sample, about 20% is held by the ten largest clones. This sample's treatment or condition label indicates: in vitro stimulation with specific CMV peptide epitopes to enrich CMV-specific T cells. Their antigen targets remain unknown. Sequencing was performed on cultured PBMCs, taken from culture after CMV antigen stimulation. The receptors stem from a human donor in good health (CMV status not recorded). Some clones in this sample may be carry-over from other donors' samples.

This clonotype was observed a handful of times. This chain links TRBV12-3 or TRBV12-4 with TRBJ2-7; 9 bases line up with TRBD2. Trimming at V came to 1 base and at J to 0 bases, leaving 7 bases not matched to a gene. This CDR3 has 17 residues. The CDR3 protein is CASSLEWGSGSSYEQYF. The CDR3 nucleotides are TGTGCCAGCAGTTTAGAATGGGGTAGCGGGAGCTCCTACGAGCAGTACTTC.

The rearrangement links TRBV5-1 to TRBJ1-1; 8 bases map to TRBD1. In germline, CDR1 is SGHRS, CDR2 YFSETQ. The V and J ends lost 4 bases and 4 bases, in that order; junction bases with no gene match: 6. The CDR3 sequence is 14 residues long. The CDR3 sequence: CASSTDTGGTEAFF. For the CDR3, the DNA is TGCGCCAGCAGCACAGACACAGGGGGCACTGAAGCTTTCTTT.

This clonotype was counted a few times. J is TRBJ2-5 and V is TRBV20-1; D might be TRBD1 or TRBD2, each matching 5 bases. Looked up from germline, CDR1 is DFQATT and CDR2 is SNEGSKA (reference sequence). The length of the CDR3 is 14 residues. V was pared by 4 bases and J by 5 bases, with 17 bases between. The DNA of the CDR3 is TGCAGTGCTAAGACGGGGCTAGCAACGGAGACCCAGTACTTC. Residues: CSAKTGLATETQYF.

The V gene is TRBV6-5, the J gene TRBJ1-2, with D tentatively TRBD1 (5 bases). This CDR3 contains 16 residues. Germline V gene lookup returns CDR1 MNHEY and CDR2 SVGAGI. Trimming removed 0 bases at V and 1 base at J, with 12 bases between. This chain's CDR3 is CASSYSRGYSNYGYTF. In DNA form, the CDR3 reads TGTGCCAGCAGTTACTCGAGGGGTTACAGTAACTATGGCTACACCTTC.

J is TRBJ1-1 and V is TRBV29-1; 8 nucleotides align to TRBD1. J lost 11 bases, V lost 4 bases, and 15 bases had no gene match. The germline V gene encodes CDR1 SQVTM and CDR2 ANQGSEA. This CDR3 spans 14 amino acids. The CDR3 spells CSVVAGGAQGGAFF. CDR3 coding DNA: TGCAGCGTTGTGGCAGGGGGCGCGCAGGGGGGCGCTTTCTTT.

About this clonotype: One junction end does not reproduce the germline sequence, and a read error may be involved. The CDR3 bases are TGTGCCAGCAGCCAAGAATTGGCCGGCCCCTACGAGCAGTACTTC. This encodes CASSQELAGPYEQYF. The chain uses TRBV4-1 and TRBJ2-7; unclear D gene. CDR1 MGHRA and CDR2 YSYEKL come from the germline V gene. CDR3 size: 15 residues.

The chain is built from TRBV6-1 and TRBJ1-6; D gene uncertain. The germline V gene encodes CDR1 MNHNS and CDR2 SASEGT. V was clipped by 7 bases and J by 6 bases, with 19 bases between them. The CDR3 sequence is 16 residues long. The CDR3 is CASIKDGTNPNSPLHF. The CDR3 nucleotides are TGTGCCAGCATCAAGGACGGAACAAACCCTAATTCACCCCTCCACTTT.

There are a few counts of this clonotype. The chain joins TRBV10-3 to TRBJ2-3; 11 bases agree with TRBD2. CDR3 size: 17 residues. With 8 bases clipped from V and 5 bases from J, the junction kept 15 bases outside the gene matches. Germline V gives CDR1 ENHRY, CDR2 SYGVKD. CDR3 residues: CAIRTKILAGVEDTQYF. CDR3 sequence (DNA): TGTGCCATCCGGACGAAAATACTAGCGGGGGTGGAAGATACGCAGTATTTT.